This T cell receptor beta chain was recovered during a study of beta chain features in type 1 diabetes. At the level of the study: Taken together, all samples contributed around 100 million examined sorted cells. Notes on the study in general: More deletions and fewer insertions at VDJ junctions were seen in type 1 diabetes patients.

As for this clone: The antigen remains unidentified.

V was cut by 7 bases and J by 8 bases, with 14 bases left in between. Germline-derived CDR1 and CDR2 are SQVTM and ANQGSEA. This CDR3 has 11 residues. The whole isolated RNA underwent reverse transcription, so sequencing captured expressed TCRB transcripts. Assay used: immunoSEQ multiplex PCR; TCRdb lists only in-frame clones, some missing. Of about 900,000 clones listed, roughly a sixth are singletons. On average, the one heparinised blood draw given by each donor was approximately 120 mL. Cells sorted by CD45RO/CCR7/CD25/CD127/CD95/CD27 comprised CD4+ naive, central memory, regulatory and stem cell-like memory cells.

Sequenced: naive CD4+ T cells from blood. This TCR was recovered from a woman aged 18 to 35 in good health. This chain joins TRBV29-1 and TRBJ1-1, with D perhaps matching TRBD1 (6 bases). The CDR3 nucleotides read TGCAGCGCCCATCTGGGGGCAGAAGCTTTCTTT. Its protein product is CSAHLGAEAFF.